Following are 26 T cell receptor beta chains from one sample sequenced in a study of T cells in Graves' hyperthyroidism and ophthalmopathy. RNA transcripts provided the source from which TCR beta CDR3 regions were amplified. Primed by the HTBI set, a first-round RT-PCR was run on the TCR CDR3. One entry per CDR3 protein, called by TCRdb with MiXCR from the multiplex PCR reads. The sample holds some 700,000 distinct CDR3 sequences; around 16% are singletons and the top ten take around a sixth. The sequencing sample was made of blood. The origin of the receptors is a man aged 45-65 years with Graves' hyperthyroidism.

This clonotype was found many times. V is TRBV7-2 and J is TRBJ2-2; no clear D. The CDR3 length is 16 residues. The germline V gene encodes CDR1 SGHTA and CDR2 FQGNSA. V was pared by 4 bases and J by 0 bases, with 12 bases between. Here the CDR3 reads CASSSQGFANTGELFF. In DNA form, the CDR3 reads TGTGCCAGCAGCTCCCAAGGGTTCGCGAACACCGGGGAGCTGTTTTTT.

This clonotype appeared many times. This chain connects TRBV20-1 to TRBJ2-3; D unclear. Germline assignment: CDR1 DFQATT and CDR2 SNEGSKA (reference sequence). The CDR3 is 11 residues long. Trimming cost V 2 bases and J 5 bases, with 5 bases left between them. For the CDR3, the DNA is TGCAGTGCTAGAACCGGAGATACGCAGTATTTT. It translates to CSARTGDTQYF.

The sample holds many counts of this clonotype. V gene TRBV7-9 combines with J gene TRBJ1-2; 7 bases are a match to TRBD1. Germline assignment: CDR1 SEHNR and CDR2 FQNEAQ (reference sequence). The CDR3 covers 14 residues. Unmatched junction bases numbered 8, after V lost 5 bases and J lost 5 bases. The CDR3 here is CASSPAGTAYGYTF. In DNA, the CDR3 is TGTGCCAGCAGCCCAGCCGGGACAGCTTATGGCTACACCTTC.

This clonotype was seen many times. V usage is TRBV10-3 and J usage is TRBJ2-7, with 7 bases identical to TRBD2. The CDR3 runs to 18 residues. Germline trimming cut 3 bases from V and 0 bases from J; bases unmatched to any gene: 14. Germline CDR1 ENHRY, CDR2 SYGVKD. The CDR3 DNA follows: TGTGCCATCAGTGAACAAGCGGGACGATCCCCGAGCTCCTACGAGCAGTACTTC. It yields the protein CAISEQAGRSPSSYEQYF.

This clonotype was observed a handful of times. The gene calls are TRBV11-2 and TRBJ1-1; 8 bases map to TRBD1. The CDR3 runs to 21 residues. J was trimmed by 0 bases and V by 5 bases; bases with no gene match: 23. The germline gives CDR1 SGHAT, CDR2 FQNNGV. CDR3 residues: CASSPGHLMTGDPFMNTEAFF. The CDR3 bases are TGTGCCAGCAGCCCTGGCCATCTGATGACAGGGGACCCGTTCATGAACACTGAAGCTTTCTTT.

The CDR3, as DNA: TGCAGCGTCCCTAAGGGGGAATTGTACACTGAAGCTTTCTTT. Translation gives CSVPKGELYTEAFF. The V gene is TRBV29-1, the J gene TRBJ1-1, with D tentatively TRBD1 (6 bases). Germline assignment: CDR1 SQVTM and CDR2 ANQGSEA. Trimming stripped 6 bases from V and 3 bases from J, with 17 bases between. The CDR3 spans 14 residues.

The chain combines TRBV15 with TRBJ2-3; tentative D call: TRBD2 (5 bases). Germline V CDR1 and CDR2: LNHNV, YYDKDF (reference sequence). CDR3 length: 18 amino acids. The ends were cut back, 5 bases at V and 3 bases at J, with 24 bases in the middle. The CDR3 nucleotides read TGTGCCACCAGCGGCCTAGGGCGGGCCTCTGATATGACAGATACGCAGTATTTT. The encoded protein is CATSGLGRASDMTDTQYF.

CDR3 in DNA: TGTGCCAGCAGCGGCGCTAGCGGGGAGGGGGGTGAGCAGTTCTTC. Its translation is CASSGASGEGGEQFF. V is TRBV7-9 and J is TRBJ2-1; the match to TRBD2 covers 9 bases. J lost 9 bases, V lost 5 bases, and 11 bases had no gene match. Germline V lookup: CDR1 SEHNR, CDR2 FQNEAQ (reference sequence). The CDR3 extends over 15 amino acids.

This clonotype was found a few times. This chain links TRBV29-1 with TRBJ2-7, with D perhaps given as TRBD1 or TRBD2 (5 bases each). V lost 7 bases and J lost 6, with 28 bases in between. This CDR3 spans 16 amino acids. Germline V gives CDR1 SQVTM, CDR2 ANQGSEA. CDR3 in amino acids: CSASKRYGAQAVEQYF. CDR3 DNA: TGCAGCGCCTCAAAGCGATACGGGGCGCAGGCGGTCGAGCAGTACTTC.

This clonotype came up many times. The chain is built from TRBV27 and TRBJ1-5, with 8 bases lining up with TRBD1. This CDR3 has 14 residues. Trimming took 9 bases from V and 7 from J; bases not matched to a gene: 11. Per germline, CDR1 MNHEY and CDR2 SMNVEV (reference sequence). CDR3 in amino acids: CASKAGGIGQPQHF. Here the CDR3 DNA reads TGTGCCAGTAAAGCAGGGGGCATAGGCCAGCCCCAGCATTTT.

In this sample, this clonotype turned up many times. The chain employs TRBV6-5 and TRBJ2-1; 9 bases map to TRBD1. V shed 2 bases and J 3 bases; nucleotides not matched to a gene: 11. The CDR3 extends over 18 amino acids. Germline assignment: CDR1 MNHEY and CDR2 SVGAGI. The CDR3: CASSYASYGQGSYNEQFF. As DNA, the CDR3 is TGTGCCAGCAGTTACGCAAGTTACGGACAGGGGAGCTACAATGAGCAGTTCTTC.

The chain uses TRBV7-8 and TRBJ1-3; D is unresolved. V lost 4 bases and J lost 3, with 13 bases in between. CDR1 is SGHVS and CDR2 is FQNEAQ in the germline V gene. The CDR3 sequence is 15 residues long. In nucleotides, the CDR3 is TGTGCCAGCAGCTACGGGCCTGAGGGTGGAAACACCATATATTTT. Protein product: CASSYGPEGGNTIYF.

This clonotype came up many times. The chain joins TRBV12-3 or TRBV12-4 to TRBJ1-4, with D perhaps matching TRBD1 (6 bases). CDR3 length: 16 amino acids. V dropped 3 bases and J dropped 7 bases, with 18 bases sitting between them. The CDR3: CASSFTRGGEVEKLFF. CDR3 sequence (DNA): TGTGCCAGCAGTTTCACCCGCGGGGGCGAGGTTGAAAAACTGTTTTTT.

This clonotype was picked up many times. The genes are TRBV13 and TRBJ2-3, with D perhaps matching TRBD2 (5 bases). The germline gives CDR1 PRHDT, CDR2 FYEKMQ (reference sequence). The CDR3 covers 14 residues. Trimming left V 8 bases short and J 2 bases short, with 14 bases between. In DNA form, the CDR3 reads TGTGCCAGCGACCGCTCAGGACTCACAGATACGCAGTATTTT. Protein product: CASDRSGLTDTQYF. The full variable domain, its missing parts supplied by reference TRBV13 and TRBJ2-3, is AAGVIQSPRHLIKEKRETATLKCYPIPRHDTVYWYQQGPGQDPQFLISFYEKMQSDKGSIPDRFSAQQFSDYHSELNMSSLELGDSALYFCASDRSGLTDTQYFGPGTRLTVL.

The chain combines TRBV27 with TRBJ1-2, with D perhaps TRBD1 (5 bases). The CDR3 covers 14 residues. Looked up from germline, CDR1 is MNHEY and CDR2 is SMNVEV (reference sequence). Trimming shortened V by 6 bases and J by 0 bases, and 11 bases separated the two germline ends. The CDR3 sequence: CASSKTEPNYGYTF. The CDR3 DNA reads as TGTGCCAGCAGCAAGACAGAGCCTAACTATGGCTACACCTTC.

The gene calls are TRBV7-9 and TRBJ2-1, with TRBD1 matching over 11 bases. The CDR3 is 16 residues long. J was trimmed by 7 bases and V by 4 bases; bases with no gene match: 9. The germline V gene encodes CDR1 SEHNR and CDR2 FQNEAQ (reference sequence). Written as DNA, the CDR3 is TGTGCCAGCAGCTCCTACTCCGGGACAGGGGGGAATGAGCAGTTCTTC. Residues: CASSSYSGTGGNEQFF. Using reference TRBV7-9 and TRBJ2-1 for the parts outside the CDR3, the full variable domain is DTGVSQNPRHKITKRGQNVTFRCDPISEHNRLYWYRQTLGQGPEFLTYFQNEAQLEKSRLLSDRFSAERPKGSFSTLEIQRTEQGDSAMYLCASSSYSGTGGNEQFFGPGTRLTVL.

This clonotype was picked up a small number of times. The chain's CDR3 is CSAADRGDSRAKNIQYF. CDR3 bases: TGCAGTGCTGCGGACAGGGGAGATAGTCGGGCCAAAAACATTCAGTACTTC. This chain uses TRBV20-1 with TRBJ2-4, with 9 bases aligning to TRBD1. CDR3 length: 17 amino acids. Trimming removed 5 bases from V and 1 base from J; junction bases left unmatched: 12. Germline V gene sequence: CDR1 DFQATT, CDR2 SNEGSKA (reference sequence).

This clonotype has at least ten counts. The chain recombines TRBV3-1 with TRBJ2-3, with D unclear. With 0 bases removed from V and 1 base from J, the gap between germline ends came to 8 bases. The CDR3 has 15 amino acids. The germline gives CDR1 LGHDT, CDR2 YNNKEL (reference sequence). CDR3 sequence reads: CASSQDFGGTDTQYF. In DNA, the CDR3 is TGTGCCAGCAGCCAAGACTTCGGCGGCACAGATACGCAGTATTTT.

This clonotype was seen at least ten times. The J gene is TRBJ2-1, the V gene TRBV7-9; 9 bases are shared with TRBD2. After removal of 2 bases from V and 8 bases from J, the junction contained 7 bases not matched to a gene. CDR3 length equals 15 residues. Germline assignment: CDR1 SEHNR and CDR2 FQNEAQ (reference sequence). The CDR3 protein is CASSLSSGIWDEQFF. Written as DNA, the CDR3 is TGTGCCAGCAGCTTATCTAGCGGGATTTGGGATGAGCAGTTCTTC.

This clonotype came up many times. The gene calls are TRBV28 and TRBJ2-1; D may be TRBD2 (6 bases). The CDR3 spans 16 residues. V dropped 6 bases and J dropped 8 bases, with 23 bases sitting between them. Germline CDR1 is MDHEN and CDR2 is SYDVKM. CDR3 loop: CASSSSTGGQRDEQFF. As DNA, the CDR3 is TGTGCCAGCAGCTCCTCGACTGGAGGGCAGAGAGATGAGCAGTTCTTC.

This clonotype was detected only a few times. A much bigger clone sits one base away, suggesting this may be a read error. This chain joins TRBV12-3 or TRBV12-4 and TRBJ1-4; possible D gene TRBD1, 6 bases. This CDR3 comprises 17 residues. The CDR3 reads CACSQRTASTGNEKLFF. CDR3 sequence (DNA): TGTGCCTGCAGTCAACGGACAGCGTCCACCGGGAATGAAAAACTGTTTTTT.

The sample holds many counts of this clonotype. The rearrangement links TRBV28 to TRBJ2-7; possibly TRBD2 for D (6 bases). Germline lookup yields CDR1 MDHEN and CDR2 SYDVKM. CDR3 length: 16 residues. V was shortened by 5 bases and J by 2 bases, with 19 bases between the two germline ends. The CDR3 DNA reads TGTGCCAGCAGTCCACAAGGGGACGGACTAACCTACGAGCAGTACTTC. Residues: CASSPQGDGLTYEQYF.

V is TRBV4-1 and J is TRBJ1-2; D is unresolved. The V gene's germline CDR1 is MGHRA and CDR2 YSYEKL. This CDR3 region has 14 residues. Deletions cut 0 bases from V and 6 bases from J, with 11 bases between. In nucleotides, the CDR3 is TGCGCCAGCAGCCAAGAAACAGCCTCGAATGGCTACACCTTC. It is translated as CASSQETASNGYTF.

This clonotype came up many times. The gene calls are TRBV12-3 or TRBV12-4 and TRBJ1-1; D is unresolved. The CDR3 is made up of 17 amino acids. Trimming cost V 3 bases and J 0 bases, with 17 bases left between them. The DNA for the CDR3 is TGTGCCAGCAGTTTTGTTCGATTGTCAGAGCTGAACACTGAAGCTTTCTTT. Its protein is CASSFVRLSELNTEAFF.

This clonotype was counted many times. The CDR3 region has the DNA TGTGCCATCAGTCGAGGGGGGGGCGTGGGCGCTTTCTTT. Its translation: CAISRGGGVGAFF. The chain employs TRBV10-3 and TRBJ1-1, with a possible D match to TRBD1 (6 bases). Per the germline V gene, CDR1 is ENHRY and CDR2 is SYGVKD. CDR3 length equals 13 residues. Deletions cut 5 bases from V and 11 bases from J, with 18 bases between.

This clonotype was detected once. The rearrangement links TRBV11-2 to TRBJ1-1, with no clear D. The CDR3 loop spans 18 amino acids. V lost 2 bases to trimming and J lost 5 bases, with 24 bases between them. Germline CDR1 and CDR2: SGHAT and FQNNGV. The CDR3 DNA reads TGTGCCAGCAGCTTATTTCTCCCCTCCCGGTCTTCGGGGACTGAAGCTTTCTTT. Translating it yields CASSLFLPSRSSGTEAFF.